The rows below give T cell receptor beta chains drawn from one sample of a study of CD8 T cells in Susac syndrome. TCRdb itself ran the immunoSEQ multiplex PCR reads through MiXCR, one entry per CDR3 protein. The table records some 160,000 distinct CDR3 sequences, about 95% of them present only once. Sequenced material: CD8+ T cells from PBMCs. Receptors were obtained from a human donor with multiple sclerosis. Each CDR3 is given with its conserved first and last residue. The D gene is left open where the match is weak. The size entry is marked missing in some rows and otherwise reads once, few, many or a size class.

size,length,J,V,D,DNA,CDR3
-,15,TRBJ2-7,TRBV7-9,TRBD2,TGTGCCAGCAGCTTAACTAGCGGAGGCTCCTACGAGCAGTACTTC,CASSLTSGGSYEQYF
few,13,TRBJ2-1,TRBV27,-,TGTGCCAGCAGTTTTGGGGGATACAATGAGCAGTTCTTC,CASSFGGYNEQFF
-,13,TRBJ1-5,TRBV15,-,TGTGCCACCAGCAGAGATCCTGATCAGCCCCAGCATTTT,CATSRDPDQPQHF
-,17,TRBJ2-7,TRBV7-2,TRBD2,TGTGCCAGCAGCCACACCGGTGGAGCGGGAGGAGGAAACGAGCAGTACTTC,CASSHTGGAGGGNEQYF
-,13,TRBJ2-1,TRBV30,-,TGTGCCTGGAGTCCTACCGCAGGGAATGAGCAGTTCTTC,CAWSPTAGNEQFF
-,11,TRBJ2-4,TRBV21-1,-,TGCCCGACGGGGGGCCCAAACATTCAGTACTTC,CPTGGPNIQYF
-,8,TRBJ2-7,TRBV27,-,TGTGCCAGCAACCTTGAGTACTTC,CASNLEYF
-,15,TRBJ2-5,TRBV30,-,TGTGCCTGGAGTGGGCCCAGTAGCACGGCTGAGACCCAGTACTTC,CAWSGPSSTAETQYF
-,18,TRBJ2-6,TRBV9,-,TGTGCCAGCAGCGTACTCGGGGGACTCATGTCTGGGGCCAACGTCCTGACTTTC,CASSVLGGLMSGANVLTF
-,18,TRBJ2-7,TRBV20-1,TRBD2,TGCAGTGCTAGTAAGGCTAGCGGGGTCTACGGAAGCTCCTACGAGCAGTACTTC,CSASKASGVYGSSYEQYF
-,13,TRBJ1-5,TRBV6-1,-,TGTGCCAGCCTCGACAGAATCTATCAGCCCCAGCATTTT,CASLDRIYQPQHF
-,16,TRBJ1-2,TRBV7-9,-,TGTGCCAGCAGCTTAGGACCGACCAATTTCAACTATGGCTACACCTTC,CASSLGPTNFNYGYTF
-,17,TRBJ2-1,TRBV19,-,TGTGCCAGTAGTATCTACGGGTACGGACTCTCCTACAATGAGCAGTTCTTC,CASSIYGYGLSYNEQFF
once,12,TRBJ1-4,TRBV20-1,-,TGCAGTGCTATAGACGGTCAGATTAAACTGTTTTTT,CSAIDGQIKLFF
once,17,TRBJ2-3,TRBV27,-,TGTGCCAGCAGTCCCCCCCGCGCAGGTTCTAGCACAGATACGCAGTATTTT,CASSPPRAGSSTDTQYF
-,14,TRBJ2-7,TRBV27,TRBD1,TGTGCCAGCAGCCCAGTGGGACAGACCTACGAGCAGTACTTC,CASSPVGQTYEQYF
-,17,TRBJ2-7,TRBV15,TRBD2,TGTGCCACCAGCAGAGACTTGGGACTAGCGGCCTCCTACGAGCAGTACTTC,CATSRDLGLAASYEQYF
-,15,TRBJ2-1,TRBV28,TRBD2,TGTGCCAGCAGTCCACCGGGACTAACAAACAATGAGCAGTTCTTC,CASSPPGLTNNEQFF
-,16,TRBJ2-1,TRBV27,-,TGTGCCAGCAGTTTAACGCGGGCCCTAAGCGGAAATGAGCAGTTCTTC,CASSLTRALSGNEQFF
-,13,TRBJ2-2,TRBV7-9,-,TGTGCCAGCAGCTTACTGAGCACCGGGGAGCTGTTTTTT,CASSLLSTGELFF
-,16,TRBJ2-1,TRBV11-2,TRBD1,TGTGCCAGCAGCTTAGCTACAGGGGGCGGGCTCAATGAGCAGTTCTTC,CASSLATGGGLNEQFF
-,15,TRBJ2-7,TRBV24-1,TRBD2,TGTGCCACATCCCCCGGGGGGTCGGTTACCTACGAGCAGTACTTC,CATSPGGSVTYEQYF
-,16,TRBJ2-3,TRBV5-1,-,TGCGCCAGCAGCTTGGCGTCTCCACCCGTCCCAGATACGCAGTATTTT,CASSLASPPVPDTQYF
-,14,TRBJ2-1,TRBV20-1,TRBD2,TGCAGTGCTAGAGAGTATAGCGGGAAAGGGGAGCAGTTCTTC,CSAREYSGKGEQFF
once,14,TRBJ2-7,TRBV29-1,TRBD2,TGCAGCGCGAGTACCGGGACTAGTGCCTACGAGCAGTACTTC,CSASTGTSAYEQYF
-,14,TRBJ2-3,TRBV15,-,TGTGCCACCAGCAGAGTTAACTCCCCAGATACGCAGTATTTT,CATSRVNSPDTQYF
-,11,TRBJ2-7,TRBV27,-,TGTGCCACCGGGGCCCATTACGAGCAGTACTTC,CATGAHYEQYF
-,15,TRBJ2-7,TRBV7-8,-,TGTGCCAGCAGCTTATTTTGGCCCCAGGTCTACGAGCAGTACTTC,CASSLFWPQVYEQYF
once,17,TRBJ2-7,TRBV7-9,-,TGTGCCAGCAGCACGACCAACCCAGAAAAGAGCGGCTACGAGCAGTACTTC,CASSTTNPEKSGYEQYF
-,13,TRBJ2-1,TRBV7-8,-,TGTGCCAGCAGCTACCCGTCCGACAATGAGCAGTTCTTC,CASSYPSDNEQFF
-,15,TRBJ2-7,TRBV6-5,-,TGTGCCAGCAGCCTTAGCGGGACAGTCACCTACGAGCAGTACTTC,CASSLSGTVTYEQYF